This T cell receptor (beta chain) was recovered during a study of blood T cell repertoires in COVID-19. Enrollment of patients from Seattle took place during active infection, with longitudinal follow-up. Clones were sequenced by immunoSEQ multiplex PCR, and TCRdb holds only the in-frame ones, with some missing. Of around 400,000 clones in the sample, approximately 89% were seen once. Sequencing used peripheral blood. This TCR came from a woman aged 25 to 39 with COVID-19, enrolled during active disease.

In DNA, the CDR3 is TGTGCCTGGAGTCCCAGGGAAGAAGGGGGTGGCTACACCTTC. Amino acids: CAWSPREEGGGYTF. J is TRBJ1-2 and V is TRBV30; D possibly corresponds to TRBD1 (6 bases). V shed 2 bases and J shed 7 bases, with 17 bases lying between them. This CDR3 has 14 residues. Germline V gene sequence: CDR1 GTSNPN, CDR2 SVGIG (reference sequence).